This T cell receptor beta chain derives from a study of blood T cells in healthy people across ages. Turning to this clonotype: The antigen remains undetermined.

Study findings and constraints: Per million T cells, the diversity of TCR beta decreased roughly linearly as age advanced. There were more naive CD4+ cells and higher diversity in long-lived donors than in aged donors.

CDR3 length equals 15 residues. CDR1 and CDR2 (germline): SGHTA, FQGNSA. The germline V and J ends were trimmed by 1 base and 4 bases, with 13 bases remaining between them. The second PCR ran about 6 to 11 cycles with a sample-barcoded 5' primer and J-beta primers. Each cDNA molecule was tagged by a template-switch adaptor that had 12 random nucleotides. TCRdb fed the 5' RACE reads into MiXCR, producing one record per CDR3 protein. There are about 2 million distinct CDR3 sequences in the sample; 49% occur only once, and less than 2.5% lies in the top ten. This chain uses TRBV7-2 with TRBJ1-1, with D maybe TRBD1 (5 bases). The source is a woman aged 40 to 50 in good health. The sequenced material came from blood. CDR3 protein: CASSLEWGRGTEAFF. The CDR3 DNA reads TGTGCCAGCAGCTTAGAGTGGGGGAGAGGCACTGAAGCTTTCTTT. The full variable domain, rest sourced from reference TRBV7-2 and TRBJ1-1, is GAGVSQSPSNKVTEKGKDVELRCDPISGHTALYWYRQSLGQGLEFLIYFQGNSAPDKSGLPSDRFSAERTGGSVSTLTIQRTQQEDSAVYLCASSLEWGRGTEAFFGQGTRLTVV.